Below are 21 T cell receptor beta chains sequenced from a single sample in a study of cytomegalovirus exposure and HLA in healthy donors. This PCR relied on a set of 60 Vbeta primers and 13 Jbeta primers. Profiling relied on immunoSEQ multiplex PCR, and the TCRdb table lists in-frame clones only, not all of them. The repertoire shows about 200,000 clones; the top ten hold around 1.1%. The sample was PBMCs. Receptors were obtained from a girl aged 2 to 10 in good health and CMV-seropositive.

The CDR3 DNA reads TGTGCCAGCAGGAGACAGGGTGGAAACACCATATATTTT. Protein product: CASRRQGGNTIYF. The chain employs TRBV2 and TRBJ1-3, with 7 bases aligning to TRBD1. The germline V gene encodes CDR1 SNHLY and CDR2 FYNNEI. The length of the CDR3 is 13 residues. Trimming took 6 bases from V and 3 from J; bases not matched to a gene: 2.

The chain employs TRBV28 and TRBJ2-7; 7 nucleotides align to TRBD1. Per germline, CDR1 MDHEN and CDR2 SYDVKM. Unmatched junction bases numbered 6, after V lost 4 bases and J lost 6 bases. The CDR3 extends over 13 amino acids. The DNA of the CDR3 is TGTGCCAGCAGTTCGACAGGGAAAGGCGAGCAGTACTTC. As protein: CASSSTGKGEQYF.

The genes are TRBV5-1 and TRBJ2-6, with D possibly matching TRBD1 (6 bases). There are 13 residues in the CDR3. V dropped 2 bases and J dropped 12 bases, with 12 bases sitting between them. Germline CDR1 reads SGHRS; CDR2 reads YFSETQ. The CDR3 region is CASSLGTTTVLTF. The CDR3 bases are TGCGCCAGCAGCTTAGGGACAACCACCGTCCTGACTTTC. Looking up the rest from reference TRBV5-1 and TRBJ2-6 gives the full variable domain: KAGVTQTPRYLIKTRGQQVTLSCSPISGHRSVSWYQQTPGQGLQFLFEYFSETQRNKGNFPGRFSGRQFSNSRSEMNVSTLELGDSALYLCASSLGTTTVLTFGAGSRLTVL.

In regard to this clone: At one end the junction does not follow the germline gene, possibly because of a read error. The chain has TRBV19 and TRBJ2-6; tentative D call: TRBD1 (5 bases). The germline V gene encodes CDR1 LNHDA and CDR2 SQIVND (reference sequence). The CDR3 spans 18 residues. This chain's CDR3 is CASRNPSSVGSGASVLTF. CDR3 sequence (DNA): TGTGCCAGCCGGAACCCTTCGTCGGTTGGCTCTGGGGCCAGCGTCCTGACTTTC.

This chain joins TRBV28 and TRBJ2-1; 10 positions match TRBD1. The germline gives CDR1 MDHEN, CDR2 SYDVKM. CDR3 length: 15 residues. V trimming: 6 bases; J trimming: 4 bases; junction bases outside the gene matches: 6. The chain's CDR3 is CASSEGQGFYNEQFF. CDR3 coding DNA: TGTGCCAGCAGCGAGGGACAGGGGTTTTACAATGAGCAGTTCTTC.

The V call is TRBV19, the J call TRBJ2-1; D is undetermined. The CDR3 extends over 12 amino acids. V was trimmed by 4 bases and J by 8 bases, leaving 9 bases between them. Looked up from germline, CDR1 is LNHDA and CDR2 is SQIVND (reference sequence). The CDR3 nucleotides read TGTGCCAGTAGTAACCTTCGGGATGAGCAGTTCTTC. It specifies CASSNLRDEQFF.

The rearrangement uses TRBV7-9 and TRBJ2-1, with D perhaps TRBD2 (6 bases). Trimming removed 2 bases from V and 2 bases from J, with 16 bases in between. This CDR3 is 17 amino acids long. The germline V gene encodes CDR1 SEHNR and CDR2 FQNEAQ (reference sequence). Written as DNA, the CDR3 is TGTGCCAGCAGCTTAAGGGGCCAGGAGGGACCCTACAATGAGCAGTTCTTC. This encodes CASSLRGQEGPYNEQFF. Drawing the rest from reference TRBV7-9 and TRBJ2-1, the complete variable domain is DTGVSQNPRHKITKRGQNVTFRCDPISEHNRLYWYRQTLGQGPEFLTYFQNEAQLEKSRLLSDRFSAERPKGSFSTLEIQRTEQGDSAMYLCASSLRGQEGPYNEQFFGPGTRLTVL.

The chain has TRBV28 and TRBJ1-1; D uncertain. Trimming pared 3 bases from V and 2 bases from J, leaving 10 bases between. This CDR3 is built from 14 residues. Per the germline V gene, CDR1 is MDHEN and CDR2 is SYDVKM. DNA for the CDR3: TGTGCCAGCAGTTTTCACGGGTTAAACACTGAAGCTTTCTTT. It encodes CASSFHGLNTEAFF.

This chain connects TRBV4-1 to TRBJ2-7; 9 bases match TRBD2. V was clipped by 3 bases and J by 4 bases; unmatched bases: 7. The CDR3 totals 15 residues. The germline V gene encodes CDR1 MGHRA and CDR2 YSYEKL. CDR3 amino acids: CASSQLSGSFYEQYF. CDR3 nucleotides: TGCGCCAGCAGCCAGCTTAGCGGGAGTTTTTACGAGCAGTACTTC.

CDR3 in amino acids: CASSDRTSGSRYEQYF. CDR3 coding DNA: TGCGCCAGCAGTGACCGGACTAGCGGGAGTCGGTACGAGCAGTACTTC. The chain employs TRBV10-1 and TRBJ2-5, with 13 bases lining up with TRBD2. The J call may be incorrect, as the DNA end agrees better with TRBJ2-7. The length of the CDR3 is 16 residues. The V gene's germline CDR1 is WNHNN and CDR2 SYGVQD (reference sequence).

The chain links TRBV13 to TRBJ2-2, with 8 nucleotides matching TRBD2. Germline-derived CDR1 and CDR2 are PRHDT and FYEKMQ (reference sequence). Trimming took 6 bases from V and 0 from J; bases not matched to a gene: 12. The CDR3 totals 18 residues. DNA of the CDR3: TGTGCCAGCAGGCGCGAGGGGCGGACTAGCACGAACACCGGGGAGCTGTTTTTT. Translation: CASRREGRTSTNTGELFF.

V usage is TRBV5-8 and J usage is TRBJ1-5; TRBD1 might be the D (6 bases). Trimming stripped 5 bases from V and 5 bases from J, with 17 bases between. CDR1 and CDR2 from the germline V gene are SGHTS and YDEGEE. This CDR3 is 15 amino acids long. The CDR3 sequence is CASSYEGVPDQPQHF. In DNA form, the CDR3 reads TGTGCCAGCAGTTATGAGGGGGTCCCCGATCAGCCCCAGCATTTT.

This chain connects TRBV9 to TRBJ2-7; TRBD2 matches 7 bases. The J segment lost 1 base and the V segment lost 0 bases, leaving 4 bases of the junction unmatched. Germline V gene data show CDR1 as SGDLS and CDR2 as YYNGEE. The CDR3 is 15 residues long. CDR3 DNA sequence: TGTGCCAGCAGCGTAGGTAGCGGGTTTTCCTACGAGCAGTACTTC. It yields the protein CASSVGSGFSYEQYF.

V is TRBV18 and J is TRBJ2-1; 8 bases match TRBD1. The V gene end was trimmed by 5 bases and the J gene end by 4 bases; junction bases not matched to a gene: 7. The CDR3 extends over 15 amino acids. Germline V gene sequence: CDR1 KGHSH, CDR2 LQKENI. CDR3 protein: CASSGQGEHYNEQFF. As DNA, the CDR3 is TGTGCCAGCTCAGGACAGGGAGAGCATTACAATGAGCAGTTCTTC.

The chain combines TRBV19 with TRBJ1-5, with 8 positions matching TRBD1. CDR3 length equals 15 residues. The germline CDR1 and CDR2 sequences are LNHDA and SQIVND (reference sequence). Trimming took 7 bases from V and 1 from J; bases not matched to a gene: 6. CDR3 sequence reads: CASTSDRASNQPQHF. The CDR3 coding sequence is TGTGCCAGTACCTCGGACAGGGCAAGCAATCAGCCCCAGCATTTT.

Concerning this clone: In the same sample, other DNA sequences code for this CDR3. The chain recombines TRBV28 with TRBJ2-1; D might be TRBD2 (5 bases). Germline V gene lookup returns CDR1 MDHEN and CDR2 SYDVKM. The CDR3 loop spans 12 amino acids. With 2 bases removed from V and 7 bases from J, the gap between germline ends came to 6 bases. CDR3 DNA sequence: TGTGCCAGCAGTTTAAGAGGGAATGAGCAGTTCTTC. It specifies CASSLRGNEQFF. Combining the CDR3 with reference TRBV28 and TRBJ2-1 gives the whole variable domain DVKVTQSSRYLVKRTGEKVFLECVQDMDHENMFWYRQDPGLGLRLIYFSYDVKMKEKGDIPEGYSVSREKKERFSLILESASTNQTSMYLCASSLRGNEQFFGPGTRLTVL.

The chain employs TRBV6-1 and TRBJ2-7, with D tentatively TRBD2 (5 bases). The length of the CDR3 is 14 residues. V gave up 8 bases and J gave up 2 bases, with 16 bases separating them. The germline V gene has CDR1 MNHNS and CDR2 SASEGT. CDR3 amino acids: CASSNPTRAYEQYF. CDR3 nucleotide sequence: TGTGCCAGCTCGAATCCTACTAGAGCCTACGAGCAGTACTTC.

The genes are TRBV7-9 and TRBJ2-3; D is ambiguous. The CDR3 extends over 13 amino acids. Germline-derived CDR1 and CDR2 are SEHNR and FQNEAQ (reference sequence). The V gene lost 5 bases and the J gene lost 1 base, with 7 bases spanning the gap. The CDR3 spells CASSPLGTDTQYF. The CDR3 coding sequence is TGTGCCAGCAGCCCTCTAGGCACAGATACGCAGTATTTT.

The chain carries TRBV28 and TRBJ1-2; a possible D gene is TRBD1 (6 bases). The CDR3 contains 12 residues. Trimming removed 3 bases at V and 5 bases at J, with 7 bases between. In germline, CDR1 is MDHEN, CDR2 SYDVKM. The CDR3: CASSFGQYGYTF. Here the CDR3 DNA reads TGTGCCAGCAGTTTTGGACAGTATGGCTACACCTTC.

V is TRBV27 and J is TRBJ1-2, with D tentatively TRBD1 (6 bases). The CDR3 is made up of 14 amino acids. Germline CDR1 reads MNHEY; CDR2 reads SMNVEV (reference sequence). The ends were cut back, 3 bases at V and 4 bases at J, with 12 bases in the middle. This CDR3 reads CASSFARGSYGYTF. The CDR3 DNA is TGTGCCAGCAGTTTCGCCAGGGGATCCTATGGCTACACCTTC.

The V call is TRBV28, the J call TRBJ1-2; D gene unclear. Per germline, CDR1 MDHEN and CDR2 SYDVKM. The length of the CDR3 is 11 residues. Trimming left V 6 bases short and J 6 bases short, with 8 bases between. CDR3 protein: CASSPRDGYTF. CDR3 coding DNA: TGTGCCAGCAGCCCTCGAGATGGCTACACCTTC.